This T cell receptor beta chain comes out of a study of PD-L1 blockade in urothelial cancer. Study in general: Typically, measured as a median, blood samples had 110,000 to 150,000 T cells.

As for this clone: The antigen is unknown.

The patients' disease, urothelial carcinoma, was locally advanced or metastatic. Only in-frame clones appear in the TCRdb table, and some are missing; sequencing was by immunoSEQ multiplex PCR. The sample holds 25,000 to 30,000 clones; roughly 86% are singletons and the top ten take approximately 2%. V lost 5 bases to trimming and J lost 11 bases, with 15 bases between them. Germline V gives CDR1 MDHEN, CDR2 SYDVKM. This CDR3 spans 12 amino acids. General study findings and limits: More expansion of tumor-associated blood clones, seen at 3 weeks, marked durable-benefit patients.

The sequencing used PBMCs, collected around atezolizumab (anti-PD-L1) treatment. This TCR was sampled from a man aged 45-60 years with urothelial cancer. This chain uses TRBV28 with TRBJ1-1; D is undetermined. The CDR3 coding sequence is TGTGCCAGCAGTGAGCGGGTGATTGAGGCTTTCTTT. It translates to CASSERVIEAFF.